Below, 20 T cell receptor beta chains from the same sample are listed, as sequenced in a study of cytomegalovirus exposure and HLA in healthy donors. With 60 Vbeta and 13 Jbeta primers, the PCR was carried out. The assay was immunoSEQ multiplex PCR, and TCRdb's table has in-frame clones only and misses some. The sample holds approximately 110,000 clones, about 76% seen once. Source material: PBMCs. The source is a woman aged 60-70 years in good health and CMV-seropositive.

The rearrangement joins TRBV25-1 to TRBJ2-1, with 9 positions matching TRBD2. CDR3 size: 15 residues. Germline V gives CDR1 MGHDK, CDR2 SYGVNS. J was trimmed by 8 bases and V by 2 bases; bases with no gene match: 7. This chain's CDR3 is CASSEAGLAPDEQFF. As DNA, the CDR3 is TGTGCCAGCAGTGAAGCCGGACTAGCGCCCGATGAGCAGTTCTTC.

The chain combines TRBV11-2 with TRBJ1-2; D might be TRBD1 (6 bases). Germline V gene data show CDR1 as SGHAT and CDR2 as FQNNGV. Trimming took 6 bases from V and 3 from J, leaving 17 bases between them. The CDR3 length is 15 residues. CDR3 loop: CASRSQRGKDYGYTF. CDR3 coding DNA: TGTGCCAGCAGGAGCCAGAGGGGGAAGGACTATGGCTACACCTTC. The whole variable domain, filled in from reference TRBV11-2 and TRBJ1-2, reads EAGVAQSPRYKIIEKRQSVAFWCNPISGHATLYWYQQILGQGPKLLIQFQNNGVVDDSQLPKDRFSAERLKGVDSTLKIQPAKLEDSAVYLCASRSQRGKDYGYTFGSGTRLTVV.

This clone has just one count. The chain has TRBV4-1 and TRBJ2-7; 9 bases line up with TRBD1. The V segment lost 4 bases and the J segment 1 base; nucleotides outside the gene matches: 8. Germline V gene data show CDR1 as MGHRA and CDR2 as YSYEKL. There are 16 residues in the CDR3. CDR3 sequence (DNA): TGCGCCAGCAGCCCACGCCGGGACAGGGCGTCCTACGAGCAGTACTTC. Protein product: CASSPRRDRASYEQYF.

The chain recombines TRBV21-1 with TRBJ2-2; the table's TRBD2 call for D was not verified on the DNA. TRBV21-1 is a recognized pseudogene. This CDR3 has 16 residues. Here the CDR3 DNA reads TGTGCCAGCAGCTCCAAGGACGGGGTTTTTACCGGGGAGCTGTTTTTT. This gives the protein CASSSKDGVFTGELFF.

This chain joins TRBV7-2 and TRBJ2-1, with 16 bases aligning to TRBD2. This CDR3 contains 18 residues. The V segment lost 5 bases and the J segment 5 bases; nucleotides outside the gene matches: 9. The germline gives CDR1 SGHTA, CDR2 FQGNSA. CDR3 region: CASSVGGTSGGVHNEQFF. DNA for the CDR3: TGTGCCAGCAGCGTGGGCGGGACTAGCGGGGGGGTACACAATGAGCAGTTCTTC.

This clone showed up just a few times. The CDR3 region is CASSGSASGSPDTQYF. CDR3 DNA: TGCGCCAGCAGCGGGAGCGCTAGCGGGAGCCCAGATACGCAGTATTTT. The rearrangement joins TRBV5-1 to TRBJ2-3, with 10 bases fitting TRBD2. The V segment lost 4 bases and the J segment 4 bases; nucleotides outside the gene matches: 9. Germline assignment: CDR1 SGHRS and CDR2 YFSETQ. CDR3 length: 16 amino acids.

The chain links TRBV10-1 to TRBJ2-3, with TRBD2 as a possible D gene (6 bases). V was trimmed by 4 bases and J by 7 bases, leaving 15 bases between them. Germline V lookup: CDR1 WNHNN, CDR2 SYGVQD (reference sequence). CDR3 length: 14 residues. CDR3 in amino acids: CASSVRGGPYTQYF. CDR3 nucleotides: TGCGCCAGCAGTGTGCGGGGAGGCCCCTATACGCAGTATTTT.

Notes on this clone: The germline gene is not matched at one end of the junction; a read error may be the cause. The rearrangement uses TRBV7-7 and TRBJ2-7, with D possibly matching TRBD1 (6 bases). The CDR3 covers 15 residues. Germline V gene sequence: CDR1 SSHAT, CDR2 FNYEAQ (reference sequence). Written as DNA, the CDR3 is TGTGCTAGCAGCTTACAACAGGGTGGGGTTTACGAGCAGTACTTC. Its translation: CASSLQQGGVYEQYF. The whole variable domain, filled in from reference TRBV7-7 and TRBJ2-7, reads GAGVSQSPRYKVTKRGQDVTLRCDPISSHATLYWYQQALGQGPEFLTYFNYEAQPDKSGLPSDRFSAERPEGSISTLTIQRTEQRDSAMYRCASSLQQGGVYEQYFGPGTRLTVT.

This chain links TRBV5-1 with TRBJ2-1, with TRBD1 as a possible D gene (5 bases). Germline loops: CDR1 SGHRS, CDR2 YFSETQ. With 5 bases removed from V and 3 bases from J, the gap between germline ends came to 15 bases. The CDR3 is 15 amino acids. The CDR3 DNA reads TGCGCCAGCAGACGCGGTGACAGCAACTACAATGAGCAGTTCTTC. Residues: CASRRGDSNYNEQFF.

The chain carries TRBV5-1 and TRBJ2-2, with D tentatively TRBD1 (5 bases). The germline CDR1 and CDR2 sequences are SGHRS and YFSETQ. The CDR3 extends over 14 amino acids. V was shortened by 3 bases and J by 2 bases, with 8 bases between the two germline ends. The CDR3 spells CASSSGQNTGELFF. The CDR3 DNA reads as TGCGCCAGCAGCTCCGGACAAAACACCGGGGAGCTGTTTTTT.

This sequence joins TRBV19 and TRBJ1-1, with no clear D. This CDR3 region has 13 residues. Germline V gives CDR1 LNHDA, CDR2 SQIVND (reference sequence). The V and J ends lost 0 bases and 11 bases respectively, with 13 bases between them. CDR3 nucleotide sequence: TGTGCCAGTAGTATAGATATCCGGGGAAATGCTTTCTTT. It is translated as CASSIDIRGNAFF.

This clone was seen a handful of times. The V and J genes are TRBV4-1 and TRBJ1-5, with TRBD1 identical over 8 bases. Germline V CDR1 and CDR2: MGHRA, YSYEKL. The CDR3 totals 14 residues. Trimming took 4 bases from V and 7 from J; bases not matched to a gene: 6. The CDR3 bases are TGCGCCAGCAGCCCATCAGGGGGCGGGCAGCCCCAGCATTTT. It yields the protein CASSPSGGGQPQHF.

The chain employs TRBV28 and TRBJ2-3; 8 bases line up with TRBD2. Germline CDR1 is MDHEN and CDR2 is SYDVKM. The trim removed 2 bases at V and 6 bases at J, leaving 1 base unmatched. The CDR3 has 13 residues. The CDR3 nucleotides are TGTGCCAGCAGTTTAGCGGGAGGCGATACGCAGTATTTT. Translation gives CASSLAGGDTQYF.

This rearrangement joins TRBV19 to TRBJ1-2, with TRBD1 identical over 7 bases. The junction had 7 bases not matched to a gene; V was cut back by 3 bases and J by 3 bases. The CDR3 runs 15 residues. CDR1 and CDR2 (germline): LNHDA, SQIVND (reference sequence). CDR3 region: CASSMGQITHYGYTF. CDR3 coding DNA: TGTGCCAGTAGTATGGGACAGATCACACACTATGGCTACACCTTC.

The chain uses TRBV5-1 and TRBJ1-2, with TRBD1 matching 9 bases. Trimming removed 4 bases from V and 5 bases from J; junction bases left unmatched: 6. Germline values: CDR1 SGHRS, CDR2 YFSETQ. The CDR3 loop spans 14 amino acids. For the CDR3, the DNA is TGCGCCAGCAGCCCCCCGGACAGGGGATATGGCTACACCTTC. Amino acid sequence: CASSPPDRGYGYTF.

The rearrangement links TRBV11-1 to TRBJ2-1; the match to TRBD2 covers 11 bases. The CDR3 sequence is 19 residues long. Germline V lookup: CDR1 SGHAT, CDR2 FQDESV (reference sequence). The ends lost 4 bases at V and 6 bases at J; junction bases unmatched: 17. CDR3 sequence (DNA): TGTGCCAGCAGCTCTACTAGCGGGAGACTCCGGGGTCCGGCCAATGAGCAGTTCTTC. As protein: CASSSTSGRLRGPANEQFF. Based on the CDR3 plus reference TRBV11-1 and TRBJ2-1, the full variable domain is EAEVAQSPRYKITEKSQAVAFWCDPISGHATLYWYRQILGQGPELLVQFQDESVVDDSQLPKDRFSAERLKGVDSTLKIQPAELGDSAMYLCASSSTSGRLRGPANEQFFGPGTRLTVL.

The DNA for the CDR3 is TGTGCCACCAGCAGAGAGGCTAGCACAAAAGAGACCCAGTACTTC. This encodes CATSREASTKETQYF. The chain carries TRBV15 and TRBJ2-5; possible D gene TRBD2, 5 bases. The ends were cut back, 0 bases at V and 3 bases at J, with 11 bases in the middle. The CDR3 covers 15 residues. In germline, CDR1 is LNHNV, CDR2 YYDKDF (reference sequence).

V and J are TRBV21-1 and TRBJ1-2; the table's D call TRBD1 went unverified against the DNA. TRBV21-1 is a pseudogene segment. The CDR3 covers 14 residues. The CDR3 loop reads CASRRDRTMYGYTF. CDR3 nucleotide sequence: TGTGCCAGTCGTAGGGACAGGACGATGTATGGCTACACCTTC.

The V call is TRBV10-3, the J call TRBJ1-3, with a possible D match to TRBD1 (6 bases). V was pared by 0 bases and J by 6 bases, with 12 bases between. CDR1 is ENHRY and CDR2 is SYGVKD in the germline V gene. This CDR3 is 15 amino acids long. CDR3 DNA: TGTGCCATCAGTGAGTCGACAGGAACGACAAACACCATATATTTT. Translating it yields CAISESTGTTNTIYF.

The J gene is TRBJ1-1, the V gene TRBV29-1; 7 bases match TRBD1. V lost 2 bases to trimming and J lost 0 bases; unmatched junction nucleotides: 0. CDR1 is SQVTM, CDR2 ANQGSEA, per germline. The CDR3 contains 13 residues. CDR3 nucleotides: TGCAGCGTTGAAACAGGGGTGAACACTGAAGCTTTCTTT. Protein product: CSVETGVNTEAFF.